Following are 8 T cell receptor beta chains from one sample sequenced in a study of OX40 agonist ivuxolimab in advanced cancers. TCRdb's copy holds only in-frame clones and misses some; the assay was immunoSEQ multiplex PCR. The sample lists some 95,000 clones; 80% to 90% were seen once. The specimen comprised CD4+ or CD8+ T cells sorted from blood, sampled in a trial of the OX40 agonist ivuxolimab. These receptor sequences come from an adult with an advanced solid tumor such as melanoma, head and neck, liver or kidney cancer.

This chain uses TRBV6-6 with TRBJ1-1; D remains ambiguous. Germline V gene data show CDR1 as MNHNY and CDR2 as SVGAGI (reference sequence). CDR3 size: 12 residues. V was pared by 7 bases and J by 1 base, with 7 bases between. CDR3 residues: CASNRGNTEAFF. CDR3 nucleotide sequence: TGTGCCAGCAACAGAGGGAACACTGAAGCTTTCTTT.

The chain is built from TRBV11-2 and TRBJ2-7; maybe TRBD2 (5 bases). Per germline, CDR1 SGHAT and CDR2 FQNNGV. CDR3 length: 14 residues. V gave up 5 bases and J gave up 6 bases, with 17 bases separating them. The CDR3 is CASSGSGVLVEQYF. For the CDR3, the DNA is TGTGCCAGCAGCGGGTCCGGGGTCTTGGTCGAGCAGTACTTC.

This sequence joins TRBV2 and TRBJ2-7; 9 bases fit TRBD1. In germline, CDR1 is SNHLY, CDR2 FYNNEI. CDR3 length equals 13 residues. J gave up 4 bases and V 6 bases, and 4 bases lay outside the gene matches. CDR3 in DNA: TGTGCCAGCAGCGGGACAGGGAAATACGAGCAGTACTTC. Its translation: CASSGTGKYEQYF.

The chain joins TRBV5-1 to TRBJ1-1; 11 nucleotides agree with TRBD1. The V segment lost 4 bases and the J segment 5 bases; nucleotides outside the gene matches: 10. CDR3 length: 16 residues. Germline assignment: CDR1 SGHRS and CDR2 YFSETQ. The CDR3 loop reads CASSPRGQGVGTEAFF. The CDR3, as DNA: TGCGCCAGCAGCCCCAGGGGACAGGGGGTGGGGACTGAAGCTTTCTTT.

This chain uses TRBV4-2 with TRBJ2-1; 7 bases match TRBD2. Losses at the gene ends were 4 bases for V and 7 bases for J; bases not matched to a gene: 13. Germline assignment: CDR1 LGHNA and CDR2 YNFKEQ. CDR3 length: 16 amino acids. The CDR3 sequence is CASSLALAGEGNEQFF. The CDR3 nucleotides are TGTGCCAGCAGCCTCGCCCTGGCGGGAGAAGGGAATGAGCAGTTCTTC.

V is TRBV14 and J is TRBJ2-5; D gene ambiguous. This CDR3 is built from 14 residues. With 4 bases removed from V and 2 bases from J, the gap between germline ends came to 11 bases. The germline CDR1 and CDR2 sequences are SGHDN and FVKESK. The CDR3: CASSPSLSQETQYF. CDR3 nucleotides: TGTGCCAGCAGCCCCTCCTTGTCGCAAGAGACCCAGTACTTC.

CDR3 DNA: TGTGCCAGCAGCTTAGCGGTGGGGAGCGGGGAGCTGTTTTTT. Translation: CASSLAVGSGELFF. This chain connects TRBV5-4 to TRBJ2-2, with D maybe TRBD2 (5 bases). V lost 2 bases and J lost 7, with 12 bases in between. Germline assignment: CDR1 SGHNT and CDR2 YYREEE (reference sequence). The CDR3 runs 14 residues.

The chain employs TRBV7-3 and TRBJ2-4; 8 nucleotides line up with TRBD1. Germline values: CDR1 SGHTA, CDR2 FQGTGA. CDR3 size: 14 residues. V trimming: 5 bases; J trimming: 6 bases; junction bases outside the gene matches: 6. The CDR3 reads CASSPGGEGNIQYF. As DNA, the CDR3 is TGTGCCAGCAGCCCAGGGGGCGAGGGAAACATTCAGTACTTC.